Listed here are 9 T cell receptor beta chains from one sample, sequenced in a study of T cells after yellow fever vaccination. TCRdb re-called the 5' RACE reads with MiXCR, one entry per CDR3 protein. The sample comprises 300,000 to 400,000 distinct CDR3 sequences, approximately 8% of which are singletons, and 15% to 20% rests with the top ten. This specimen consisted of PBMCs, obtained about 49 days after the first yellow fever vaccination. The receptors were gathered from a man aged 18 to 30 who received the YFV17D yellow fever vaccine.

This clonotype has just a few counts. The chain links TRBV20-1 to TRBJ2-5; TRBD2 matches at 8 bases. J lost 5 bases, V lost 5 bases, and 19 bases had no gene match. This CDR3 is 17 amino acids long. Germline CDR1 DFQATT, CDR2 SNEGSKA (reference sequence). CDR3 residues: CSAHSPLFAGGFETQYF. CDR3 in DNA: TGCAGTGCTCATTCCCCGCTTTTTGCGGGGGGCTTCGAGACCCAGTACTTC.

The rearrangement joins TRBV7-3 to TRBJ2-1, with D unclear. The CDR3 loop spans 12 amino acids. The germline V gene encodes CDR1 SGHTA and CDR2 FQGTGA. Trimming took off 1 base at V and 9 bases at J, with 7 bases between the two ends. CDR3 region: CASSLNSPEQFF. In nucleotides, the CDR3 is TGTGCCAGCAGCTTAAATAGTCCTGAGCAGTTCTTC. Combining the CDR3 with reference TRBV7-3 and TRBJ2-1 gives the whole variable domain GAGVSQTPSNKVTEKGKYVELRCDPISGHTALYWYRQSLGQGPEFLIYFQGTGAADDSGLPNDRFFAVRPEGSVSTLKIQRTERGDSAVYLCASSLNSPEQFFGPGTRLTVL.

Here the CDR3 DNA reads TGTGCCAGCAGCTTAAGCGGGGTTGCAGATACGCAGTATTTT. The encoded protein is CASSLSGVADTQYF. The V gene is TRBV7-3, the J gene TRBJ2-3, with a possible D match to TRBD2 (6 bases). Germline V CDR1 and CDR2: SGHTA, FQGTGA. Trimming removed 1 base from V and 4 bases from J, with 9 bases in between. The CDR3 covers 14 residues.

The table lists this clonotype with a few counts. V and J are TRBV7-6 and TRBJ1-3, with a weak D call TRBD1 (6 bases). Germline CDR1 reads SGHVS; CDR2 reads FNYEAQ. V lost 4 bases, J lost 6 bases, and 16 bases lay in between. The CDR3 consists of 15 residues. DNA for the CDR3: TGTGCCAGCAGCTCGCGGTCAGGGGTAAAAAACACCATATATTTT. Its translation: CASSSRSGVKNTIYF.

This clonotype was counted ten times or more. The CDR3 nucleotides read TGTGCCAGCAGCTTATGGACAGGGTCCTACAATGAGCAGTTCTTC. This gives the protein CASSLWTGSYNEQFF. This sequence joins TRBV5-5 and TRBJ2-1, with TRBD1 matching over 8 bases. With V trimmed by 2 bases and J by 1 base, 2 bases remained unmatched. The CDR3 extends over 15 amino acids. CDR1 and CDR2 (germline): SGHKS, YYEKEE (reference sequence).

This clonotype was seen a handful of times. The rearrangement joins TRBV27 to TRBJ2-3; TRBD1 agrees at 9 bases. Germline CDR1 MNHEY, CDR2 SMNVEV (reference sequence). The CDR3 is made up of 15 amino acids. Unmatched junction bases numbered 5, after V lost 7 bases and J lost 0 bases. The CDR3 region is CASKLQGASTDTQYF. DNA for the CDR3: TGTGCCAGCAAATTACAGGGGGCTAGCACAGATACGCAGTATTTT.

This clonotype was seen only a few times. This chain links TRBV6-5 with TRBJ2-2, with D possibly being TRBD1 or TRBD2 (5 bases each). The V end lost 8 bases, the J end lost 2 bases, and 12 bases lay between the germline ends. This CDR3 comprises 14 residues. CDR1 is MNHEY and CDR2 is SVGAGI in the germline V gene. CDR3: CASCWGRNTGELFF. As DNA, the CDR3 is TGTGCCAGCTGTTGGGGGAGAAACACCGGGGAGCTGTTTTTT.

This clonotype was detected a few times. V gene TRBV7-9 combines with J gene TRBJ2-1, with D perhaps matching TRBD1 or TRBD2 (7 bases each). V lost 5 bases and J 8 bases, leaving 16 bases between the germline ends. CDR1 and CDR2 from the germline V gene are SEHNR and FQNEAQ (reference sequence). CDR3 length: 14 amino acids. The CDR3 is CASSLSGGVDEQFF. CDR3 DNA sequence: TGTGCCAGCAGCCTTTCAGGGGGGGTGGATGAGCAGTTCTTC.

This clonotype has a handful of counts. The gene calls are TRBV15 and TRBJ1-4; D remains unclear. Trimming took 0 bases from V and 13 from J, leaving 15 bases between them. CDR1 and CDR2 (germline): LNHNV, YYDKDF (reference sequence). The CDR3 has 14 amino acids. This CDR3 is CATSREGLRKGLFF. DNA of the CDR3: TGTGCCACCAGCAGAGAAGGGCTCCGGAAGGGACTGTTTTTT.